The source of this T cell receptor (beta chain) is a study of blood T cell repertoires in COVID-19 (TCRdb year 2020). About the study as a whole: Samples from collaborators originated in the United States, Italy and Spain and spanned both the acute and convalescent phases of COVID-19. Sample metadata almost always included a de-identified subject ID, COVID-19 status, age in years and sex. The repertoires were released in a freely available public database meant as a resource for research on the immune response to SARS-CoV-2. The dataset comprised deeply sampled blood TCRbeta repertoires from subjects exposed to, actively infected with, or recovered from COVID-19. Samples came from the ongoing ImmuneRACE study (first 160 participants) plus 1,254 subjects from 6 global collaborators. The prospective study material was composed of cDNA or gDNA derived from T cells, B-cell-depleted T cells, or PBMCs. Where available, HLA class I and class II types were obtained from metadata supplied by the sample provider rather than from assay-based typing. Paper-wide results and their limitations: How much clinical and demographic metadata was included differed by source and by participant, and the metadata was provided uncurated.

A note on this clone: Which antigen it targets is not known. No much larger clone is present one base from it, and per-base qualities are unavailable.

V lost 5 bases and J lost 1 base; the stretch between them is 8 bases long. The CDR3 contains 13 residues, cysteine and phenylalanine counted. Only CDR3 DNA remains: 39 bases, in frame from the first base. CDR1 and CDR2 are drawn from the germline V gene: MNHEY, SVGEGT. Each collaborating institution followed its own protocols to collect whole blood in K2EDTA tubes. For TCRbeta analysis, collaborator samples were shipped as frozen whole blood, as isolated PBMCs, or as DNA extracted from either sample type. The immunoSEQ Assay, a bias-controlled multiplex PCR, was used to amplify TCRbeta CDR3 regions from genomic DNA. The study's processing was this. The number of nucleated cells in each sample was estimated by amplification of reference gene primers within the assay. To quantify the absolute abundance of each unique TCRbeta CDR3 rearrangement, sequence reads were collapsed and filtered. For each sample, productive Simpson clonality was calculated as the square root of Simpson's diversity index over productive rearrangements. TCRdb's version of the immuneACCESS table is confined to in-frame rearrangements and falls short of the full clone set. An unresolved V gene accounts for under half of the shortfall where checked; the remainder is of unknown origin. V and J calls plus clone size are reproduced from that table; the DNA served to infer D and trimming. This sample lists some 170,000 clones; about 81% were detected once. The ten largest account for 8% to 9.5% of the sample.

The TCR originated in an older woman with acute or convalescent COVID-19. Sequencing used peripheral blood. In this chain, TRBV6-2 or TRBV6-3 is recombined with TRBJ1-2; a tentative D match to TRBD1 spans 5 bases. The nucleotide sequence reads as follows: TGTGCCAGCAGTCAAGACAGTAACTATGGCTACACCTTC. Translated, it gives CASSQDSNYGYTF.